Listed here is a single T cell receptor (beta chain). This sample was taken from a study of long-term antiretroviral therapy in people with HIV. Germline CDR1 reads SGHRS; CDR2 reads YFSETQ. V lost 0 bases, J lost 6 bases, and 11 bases stayed unmatched. This CDR3 contains 18 residues. Researchers ran immunoSEQ v3.0 at survey level. The method was immunoSEQ multiplex PCR; TCRdb's version includes in-frame clones alone and lacks a portion of them. The sample has about 35,000 clones, approximately 94% seen once. Sample: unsorted PBMCs, taken 4.1 years after starting antiretroviral therapy. The source of this sequence is a woman aged 50 to 60 with HIV. The chain uses TRBV5-1 and TRBJ2-2, with 10 bases that match TRBD2. The CDR3 protein is CASSLAMTGTSVPGELFF. The DNA for the CDR3 is TGCGCCAGCAGCTTGGCCATGACCGGGACTAGCGTCCCCGGGGAGCTGTTTTTT.